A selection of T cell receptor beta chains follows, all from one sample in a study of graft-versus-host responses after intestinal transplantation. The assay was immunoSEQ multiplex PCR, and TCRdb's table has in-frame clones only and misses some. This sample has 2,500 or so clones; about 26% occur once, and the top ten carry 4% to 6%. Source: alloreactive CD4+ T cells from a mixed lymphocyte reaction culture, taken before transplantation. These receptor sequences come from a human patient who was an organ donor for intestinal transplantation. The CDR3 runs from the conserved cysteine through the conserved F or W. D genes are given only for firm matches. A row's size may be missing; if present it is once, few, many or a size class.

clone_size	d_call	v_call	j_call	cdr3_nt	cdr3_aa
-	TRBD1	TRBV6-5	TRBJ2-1	TGTGCCAGCGGGACAGGGCTTTACAATGAGCAGTTCTTC	CASGTGLYNEQFF
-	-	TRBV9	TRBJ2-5	TGTGCCAGCAGCGCACTCAATCAAGAGACCCAGTACTTC	CASSALNQETQYF
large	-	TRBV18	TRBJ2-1	TGTGCCAGCTCACCACTGGCGGATATTGGGTCCGAGGAGTTCTTC	CASSPLADIGSEEFF
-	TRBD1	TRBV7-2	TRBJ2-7	TGTGCCAGCAGCCAGGACAGGGCTACCCTCTACGAGCAGTACTTC	CASSQDRATLYEQYF
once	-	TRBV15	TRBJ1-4	TGTGCCACCAGCCAATCTACAGGGCCTAATGAAAAACTGTTTTTT	CATSQSTGPNEKLFF
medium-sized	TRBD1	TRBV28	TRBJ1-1	TGTGCCAGCAGTTCGACAGGGTCGCAGAACACTGAAGCTTTCTTT	CASSSTGSQNTEAFF
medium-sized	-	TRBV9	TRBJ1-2	TGTGCCAGCAGTGCCACAGGGTCTGGGAGCTATGGCTACACCTTC	CASSATGSGSYGYTF
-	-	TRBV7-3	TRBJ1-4	TGTGCCAGCAGCTTAACCTACTGGGGGGCTAATGAAAAACTGTTTTTT	CASSLTYWGANEKLFF
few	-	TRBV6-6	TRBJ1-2	TGTGCCAGCACCAACCCCAGGGGCCTCTATGGCTACACCTTC	CASTNPRGLYGYTF
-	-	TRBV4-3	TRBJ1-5	TGCGCCAGCAGCCAAGGAGCTTACAGCAATCAGCCCCAGCATTTT	CASSQGAYSNQPQHF
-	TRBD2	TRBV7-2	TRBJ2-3	TGTGCCAGCAGCTTAGGAAGTAGCGGGAGCACAGATACGCAGTATTTT	CASSLGSSGSTDTQYF
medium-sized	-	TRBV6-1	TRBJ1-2	TGTGCCAGCAGTGAAGCGGCAGGGGTCGGCTACACCTTC	CASSEAAGVGYTF
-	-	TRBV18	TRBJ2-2	TGTGCCAGCTCACCGCAAGCTAAGCACACCGGGGAGCTGTTTTTT	CASSPQAKHTGELFF
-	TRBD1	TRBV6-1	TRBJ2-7	TGTGCCAGCAGTTCTCCCGGGACAGGGTTAAACCAGTACTTC	CASSSPGTGLNQYF
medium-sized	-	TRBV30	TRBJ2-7	TGTGCCTGGAGTCGTGGTGGGAGCTCCTACGAGCAGTACTTC	CAWSRGGSSYEQYF
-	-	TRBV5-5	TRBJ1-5	TGTGCCAGCAGCCCGGAACCAGGGGGCAATCAGCCCCAGCATTTT	CASSPEPGGNQPQHF
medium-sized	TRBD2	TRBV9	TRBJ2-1	TGTGCCAGCAGCCCCCCACGGCTAGCGGGAGGGTCCTCCTACAATGAGCAGTTCTTC	CASSPPRLAGGSSYNEQFF
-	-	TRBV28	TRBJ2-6	TGTGCCAGCAGCTGGGCCGACCGCTCTGGGGCCAACGTCCTGACTTTC	CASSWADRSGANVLTF
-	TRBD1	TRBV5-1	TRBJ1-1	TGCGCCAGCAGCTCCGACAGGGGGTACACTGAAGCTTTCTTT	CASSSDRGYTEAFF
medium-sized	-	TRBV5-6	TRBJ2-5	TGTGCCAGCAGCTTGAGAGGGTGGGAGATTAGGGAGACCCAGTACTTC	CASSLRGWEIRETQYF
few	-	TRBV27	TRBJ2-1	TGTGCCAGCAGTCACCGGCCTAGCTCCTACAATGAGCAGTTCTTC	CASSHRPSSYNEQFF
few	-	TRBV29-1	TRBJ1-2	TGCAGCGTTGCGATATCACTAGGGAATGGCTACACCTTC	CSVAISLGNGYTF
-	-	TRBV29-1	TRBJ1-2	TGCAGCGTTGTGAGTCTCTATGGCTACACCTTC	CSVVSLYGYTF
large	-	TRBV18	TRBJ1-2	TGTGCCAGCTCACCCTATTATGAGTCAACCTATGGCTACACCTTC	CASSPYYESTYGYTF
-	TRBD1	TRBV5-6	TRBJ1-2	TGTGCCAGCAGCTTGAAACAGGGGGCGTATGGCTACACCTTC	CASSLKQGAYGYTF
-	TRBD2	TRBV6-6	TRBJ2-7	TGTGCCAGCAGTTGGCCCGGACTAGCGGGACGCTACGAGCAGTACTTC	CASSWPGLAGRYEQYF
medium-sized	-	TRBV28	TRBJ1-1	TGTGCCAGCACGTCCGGTGCTAGGTACACTGAAGCTTTCTTT	CASTSGARYTEAFF
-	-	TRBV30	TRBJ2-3	TGTGCCTGGAGTGTTTCTAGCAGAGATACGCAGTATTTT	CAWSVSSRDTQYF
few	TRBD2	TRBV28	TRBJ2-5	TGTGCCAGCAGTTTATCGGGACTAGCGCTACAAGAGACCCAGTACTTC	CASSLSGLALQETQYF
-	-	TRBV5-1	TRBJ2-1	TGCGCCAGCAGCTTGGATCCTAAATCGGCGGTACCGAGCTCCTACAATGAGCAGTTCTTC	CASSLDPKSAVPSSYNEQFF
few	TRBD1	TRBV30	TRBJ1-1	TGTGCCTGGAGTAGGGGGCCGTCCGCCGGGGCCTTT	CAWSRGPSAGAF
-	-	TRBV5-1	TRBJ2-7	TGCGCCAGCAGCTGGGACAAGACCTACGAGCAGTACTTC	CASSWDKTYEQYF
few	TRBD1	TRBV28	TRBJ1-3	TGTGCCAGCAGTTTATCAGGGGGCGGAAACACCATATATTTT	CASSLSGGGNTIYF
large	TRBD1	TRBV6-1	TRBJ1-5	TGTGCCAGCAGTGGGACAGGGGGCGATCAGCCCCAGCATTTT	CASSGTGGDQPQHF
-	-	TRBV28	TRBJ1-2	TGTGCAACCCGACCCCCCGGCGGCCCTGGCTATGGCTACACCTTC	CATRPPGGPGYGYTF
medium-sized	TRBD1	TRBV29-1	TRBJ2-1	TGCAGCATCAAGACAGGGACGAGGGAGCAGTTCTTC	CSIKTGTREQFF
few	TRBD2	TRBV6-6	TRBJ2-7	TGTGCCAGCAGGAGAGCGGGACCTTACGAGCAGTACTTC	CASRRAGPYEQYF
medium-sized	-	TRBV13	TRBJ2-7	TGTGCCAGCAGCTTTCGTAACTACGAGCAGTACTTC	CASSFRNYEQYF
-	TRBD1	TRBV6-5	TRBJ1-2	TGTGCCAGCAAAGACACCGGGACAGGGAGGGGCTACACCTTC	CASKDTGTGRGYTF
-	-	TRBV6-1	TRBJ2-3	TGTGCCAGCGACAGAAGCACAGATACGCAGTATTTT	CASDRSTDTQYF
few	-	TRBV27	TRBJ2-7	TGTGCCAGCAGAGGGACTCCTACCCCCTACGAGCAGTACTTC	CASRGTPTPYEQYF